A selection of T cell receptor beta chains follows, all from one sample in a study of blood T cell repertoires in COVID-19. Profiling relied on immunoSEQ multiplex PCR, and the TCRdb table lists in-frame clones only, not all of them. The table lists about 88,000 clones, approximately 81% of them singletons. Sequenced input: peripheral blood. Receptor source: a woman in her sixties or seventies with acute or convalescent COVID-19. The CDR3 runs from the conserved cysteine through the conserved F or W. D genes are given only for firm matches. Clone size is not always given. Where it is, it says once, few, many or a class for expanded clones.

TRBV12-3/TRBV12-4,TRBJ1-6,13,.,TRBD1,CASSLDRGSPLHF,TGTGCCAGCAGTTTGGACAGGGGATCACCCCTCCACTTT
TRBV5-4,TRBJ2-6,18,.,TRBD1,CASSLRTGVSSGANVLTF,TGTGCCAGCAGCCTAAGGACAGGGGTTAGCTCTGGGGCCAACGTCCTGACTTTC
TRBV11-2,TRBJ2-5,14,.,.,CASSSYSGAETQYF,TGTGCCAGCAGCTCGTATAGCGGCGCGGAGACCCAGTACTTC
TRBV18,TRBJ1-1,13,.,TRBD1,CASSQGTGSEAFF,TGTGCCAGCTCGCAGGGGACAGGAAGTGAAGCTTTCTTT
TRBV28,TRBJ1-2,15,.,.,CASSSDRRQYYGYTF,TGTGCCAGCAGCTCAGACAGGCGCCAATACTATGGCTACACCTTC
TRBV9,TRBJ2-2,15,.,.,CASRKEQPNTGELFF,TGTGCCAGCAGGAAAGAACAGCCGAACACCGGGGAGCTGTTTTTT
TRBV19,TRBJ1-3,15,few,.,CASSILGAPGNTIYF,TGTGCCAGTAGTATACTAGGGGCGCCTGGAAACACCATATATTTT
TRBV7-8,TRBJ1-2,16,once,.,CASSSTLRAPGHGYTF,TGTGCCAGCAGCTCCACCCTCAGGGCCCCAGGTCATGGCTACACCTTC
TRBV29-1,TRBJ2-2,14,.,TRBD1,CSVGDREGTGELFF,TGCAGCGTGGGGGACAGGGAGGGAACCGGGGAGCTGTTTTTT
TRBV19,TRBJ1-5,16,.,TRBD1,CASSMSWATGLDPQHF,TGTGCCAGTAGTATGTCTTGGGCGACAGGGCTTGATCCCCAGCATTTT
TRBV6-2/TRBV6-3,TRBJ1-2,13,.,.,CASSFLNRTRYTF,TGTGCCAGCAGTTTCTTAAACAGAACTCGCTACACCTTC
TRBV27,TRBJ1-1,16,.,.,CASSTHHTGGNTEAFF,TGTGCCAGCAGTACCCACCACACGGGGGGGAACACTGAAGCTTTCTTT
TRBV18,TRBJ2-1,15,.,TRBD2,CASSPGLAGYNEQFF,TGTGCCAGCTCACCAGGACTAGCGGGTTACAATGAGCAGTTCTTC
TRBV7-9,TRBJ2-1,15,.,TRBD1,CASSLQGAILYEQFF,TGTGCCAGCAGCCTACAGGGGGCGATACTCTATGAGCAGTTCTTC